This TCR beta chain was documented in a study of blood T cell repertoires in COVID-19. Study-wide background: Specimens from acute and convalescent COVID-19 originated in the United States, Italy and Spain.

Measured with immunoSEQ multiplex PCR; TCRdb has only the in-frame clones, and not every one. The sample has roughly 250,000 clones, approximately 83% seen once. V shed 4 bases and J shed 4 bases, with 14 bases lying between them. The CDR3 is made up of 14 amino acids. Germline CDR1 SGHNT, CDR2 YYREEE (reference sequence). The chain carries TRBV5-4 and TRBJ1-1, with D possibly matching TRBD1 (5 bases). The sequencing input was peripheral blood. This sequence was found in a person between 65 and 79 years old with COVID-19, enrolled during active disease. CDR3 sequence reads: CASSTNWGPTEAFF. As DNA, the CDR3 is TGTGCCAGCAGCACCAACTGGGGCCCCACTGAAGCTTTCTTT.